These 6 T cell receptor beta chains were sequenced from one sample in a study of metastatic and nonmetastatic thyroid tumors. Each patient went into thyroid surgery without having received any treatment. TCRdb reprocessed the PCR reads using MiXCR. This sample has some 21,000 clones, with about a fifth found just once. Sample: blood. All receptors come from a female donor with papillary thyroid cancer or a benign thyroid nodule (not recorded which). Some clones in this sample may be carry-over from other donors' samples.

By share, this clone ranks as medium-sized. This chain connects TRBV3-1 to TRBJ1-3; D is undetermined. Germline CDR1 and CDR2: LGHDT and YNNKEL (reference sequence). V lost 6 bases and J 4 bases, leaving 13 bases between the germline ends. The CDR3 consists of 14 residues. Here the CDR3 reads CASSQKGVGNTIYF. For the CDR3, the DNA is TGTGCCAGCAGTCAAAAGGGAGTCGGAAACACCATATATTTT.

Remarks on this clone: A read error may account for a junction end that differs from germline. The CDR3 bases are TGTGCCAGCAGACACTCAGGGGGCCTTAGAAATCAGCCCAAGCATTTT. It is translated as CASRHSGGLRNQPKHF. The chain combines TRBV7-8 with TRBJ1-5; 8 bases map to TRBD1. Germline CDR1 and CDR2: SGHVS and FQNEAQ. The CDR3 runs 16 residues. Looking up the rest from reference TRBV7-8 and TRBJ1-5 gives the full variable domain: GAGVSQSPRYKVAKRGQDVALRCDPISGHVSLFWYQQALGQGPEFLTYFQNEAQLDKSGLPSDRFFAERPEGSVSTLKIQRTQQEDSAVYLCASRHSGGLRNQPKHFGDGTRLSIL.

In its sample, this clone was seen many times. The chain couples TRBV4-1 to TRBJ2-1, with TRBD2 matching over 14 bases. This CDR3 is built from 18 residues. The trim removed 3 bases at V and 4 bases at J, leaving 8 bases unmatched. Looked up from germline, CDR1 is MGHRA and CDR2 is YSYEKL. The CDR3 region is CASSHPDRLAGGYNEQFF. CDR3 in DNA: TGCGCCAGCAGCCACCCAGATAGACTAGCGGGAGGGTACAATGAGCAGTTCTTC.

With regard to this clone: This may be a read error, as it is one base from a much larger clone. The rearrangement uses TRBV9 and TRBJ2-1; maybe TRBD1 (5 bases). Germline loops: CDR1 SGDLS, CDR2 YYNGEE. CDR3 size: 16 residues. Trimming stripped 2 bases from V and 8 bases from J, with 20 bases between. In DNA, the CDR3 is TGTGCCAGCAGCGTCCGACAGTGGCCCAACGCCCATGAGCAGTTCTTC. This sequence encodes CASSVRQWPNAHEQFF. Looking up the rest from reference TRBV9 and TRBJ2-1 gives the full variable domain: DSGVTQTPKHLITATGQRVTLRCSPRSGDLSVYWYQQSLDQGLQFLIQYYNGEERAKGNILERFSAQQFPDLHSELNLSSLELGDSALYFCASSVRQWPNAHEQFFGPGTRLTVL.

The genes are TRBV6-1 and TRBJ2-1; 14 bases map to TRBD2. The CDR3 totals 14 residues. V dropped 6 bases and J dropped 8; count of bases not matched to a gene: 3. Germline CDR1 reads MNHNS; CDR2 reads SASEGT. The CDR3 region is CASSRLAGGDEQFF. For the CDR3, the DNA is TGTGCCAGCAGCCGACTAGCGGGAGGGGATGAGCAGTTCTTC.

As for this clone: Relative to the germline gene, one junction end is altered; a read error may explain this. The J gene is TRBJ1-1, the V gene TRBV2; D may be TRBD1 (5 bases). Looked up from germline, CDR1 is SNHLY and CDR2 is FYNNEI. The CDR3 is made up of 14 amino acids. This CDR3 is CASSERAGNAEAFF. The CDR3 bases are TGTGCCAGCAGTGAAAGGGCAGGGAACGCTGAAGCTTTCTTT.